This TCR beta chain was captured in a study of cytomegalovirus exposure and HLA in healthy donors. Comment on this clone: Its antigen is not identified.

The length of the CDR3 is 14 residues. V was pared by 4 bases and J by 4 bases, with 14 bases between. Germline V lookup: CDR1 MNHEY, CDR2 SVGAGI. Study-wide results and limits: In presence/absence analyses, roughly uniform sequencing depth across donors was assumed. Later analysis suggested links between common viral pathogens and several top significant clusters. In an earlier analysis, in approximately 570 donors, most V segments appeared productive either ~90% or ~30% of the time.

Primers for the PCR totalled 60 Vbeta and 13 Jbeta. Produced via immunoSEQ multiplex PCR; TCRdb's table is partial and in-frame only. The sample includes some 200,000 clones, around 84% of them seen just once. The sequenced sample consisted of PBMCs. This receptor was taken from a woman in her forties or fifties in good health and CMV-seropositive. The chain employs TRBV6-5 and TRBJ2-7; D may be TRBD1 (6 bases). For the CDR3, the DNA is TGTGCCAGCAGTTCCGGGACACGAGATTACGAGCAGTACTTC. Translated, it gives CASSSGTRDYEQYF.